This T cell receptor (beta chain) was retrieved from a study of T-cell reconstitution after alpha-beta-depleted transplantation in children. This clonotype was found a few times. Library preparation (for TCRbeta) was performed with unique molecular identifiers. TCRdb reanalysed the PCR reads using MiXCR and keeps one entry per CDR3 protein. The table lists 350,000 to 450,000 distinct CDR3 sequences, just over 20% of them singletons. Germline V gene lookup returns CDR1 MDHEN and CDR2 SYDVKM. The CDR3 is 16 amino acids. Trimming pared 6 bases from V and 0 bases from J, leaving 15 bases between. This specimen was PBMCs from the stem cell graft donor, taken from the stem cell graft. V is TRBV28 and J is TRBJ2-1; D is perhaps TRBD1 or TRBD2 (5 bases each). The origin of this receptor is a human donor who donated a stem cell graft to a child with acute myeloid leukemia. The CDR3 sequence is CASSQPGLSSYNEQFF. DNA of the CDR3: TGTGCCAGCAGCCAACCGGGGCTGAGCTCCTACAATGAGCAGTTCTTC.